This T cell receptor (beta chain) was sequenced for a study of monozygotic twins with inflammatory bowel disease. Reprocessing the 5' RACE reads, TCRdb reports a single entry for every CDR3 protein and omits DNA. Here the sample table reports approximately 400,000 distinct CDR3 sequences. Per the germline V gene, CDR1 is LGHNA and CDR2 is YNFKEQ. The CDR3 contains 18 residues. Specimen: blood. V gene TRBV4-2 combines with J gene TRBJ2-3; TCRdb indicates TRBD1, and absent DNA this call remains unverified. The sequence came from a human donor with ulcerative colitis or Crohn's disease, or a healthy co-twin of an affected twin (not recorded which). The CDR3 region is CASSREGLVGGGVDTQYF.